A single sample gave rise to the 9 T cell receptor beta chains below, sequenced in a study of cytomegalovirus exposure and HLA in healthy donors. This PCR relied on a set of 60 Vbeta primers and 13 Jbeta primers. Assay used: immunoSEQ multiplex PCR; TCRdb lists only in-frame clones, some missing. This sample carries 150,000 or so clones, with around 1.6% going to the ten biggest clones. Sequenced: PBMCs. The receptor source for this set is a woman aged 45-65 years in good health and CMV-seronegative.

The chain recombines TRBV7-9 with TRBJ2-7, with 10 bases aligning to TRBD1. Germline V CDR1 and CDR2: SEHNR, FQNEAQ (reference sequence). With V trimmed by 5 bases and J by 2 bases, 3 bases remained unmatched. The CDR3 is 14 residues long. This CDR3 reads CASSPDRGAYEQYF. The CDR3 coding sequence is TGTGCCAGCAGCCCGGACAGGGGGGCCTACGAGCAGTACTTC.

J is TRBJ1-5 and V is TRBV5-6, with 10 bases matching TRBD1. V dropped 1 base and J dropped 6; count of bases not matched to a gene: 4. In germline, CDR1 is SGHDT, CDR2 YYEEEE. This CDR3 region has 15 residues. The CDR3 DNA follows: TGTGCCAGCAGCTTGCGGACAGGGGGATTTCAGCCCCAGCATTTT. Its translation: CASSLRTGGFQPQHF. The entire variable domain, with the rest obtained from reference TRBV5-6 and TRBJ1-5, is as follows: DAGVTQSPTHLIKTRGQQVTLRCSPKSGHDTVSWYQQALGQGPQFIFQYYEEEERQRGNFPDRFSGHQFPNYSSELNVNALLLGDSALYLCASSLRTGGFQPQHFGDGTRLSIL.

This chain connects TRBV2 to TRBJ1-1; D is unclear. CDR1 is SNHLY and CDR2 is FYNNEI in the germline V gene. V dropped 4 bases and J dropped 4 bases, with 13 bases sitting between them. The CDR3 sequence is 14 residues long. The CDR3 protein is CASSGQVMGTEAFF. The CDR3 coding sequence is TGTGCCAGCAGTGGGCAGGTTATGGGCACTGAAGCTTTCTTT.

DNA of the CDR3: TGTGCCAGCAGCTTTCGCGGGGGGGCCAATGAGCAGTTCTTC. Amino acid sequence: CASSFRGGANEQFF. This chain uses TRBV11-2 with TRBJ2-1; TRBD2 agrees at 9 bases. Germline assignment: CDR1 SGHAT and CDR2 FQNNGV. This CDR3 is built from 14 residues. V was pared by 3 bases and J by 6 bases, with 3 bases of the junction left unmatched.

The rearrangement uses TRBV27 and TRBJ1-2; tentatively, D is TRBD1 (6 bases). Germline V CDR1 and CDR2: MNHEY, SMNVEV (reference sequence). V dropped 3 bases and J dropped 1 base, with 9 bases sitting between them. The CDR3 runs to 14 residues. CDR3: CASSFDRSNYGYTF. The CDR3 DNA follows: TGTGCCAGCAGTTTTGACAGGAGTAACTATGGCTACACCTTC.

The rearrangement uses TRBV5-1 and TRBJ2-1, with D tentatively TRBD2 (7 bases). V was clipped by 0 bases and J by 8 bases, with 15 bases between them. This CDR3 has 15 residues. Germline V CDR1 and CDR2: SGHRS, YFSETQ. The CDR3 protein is CASSLGFGGADEQFF. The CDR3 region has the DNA TGCGCCAGCAGCTTGGGTTTTGGGGGGGCTGATGAGCAGTTCTTC. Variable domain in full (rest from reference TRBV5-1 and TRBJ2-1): KAGVTQTPRYLIKTRGQQVTLSCSPISGHRSVSWYQQTPGQGLQFLFEYFSETQRNKGNFPGRFSGRQFSNSRSEMNVSTLELGDSALYLCASSLGFGGADEQFFGPGTRLTVL.

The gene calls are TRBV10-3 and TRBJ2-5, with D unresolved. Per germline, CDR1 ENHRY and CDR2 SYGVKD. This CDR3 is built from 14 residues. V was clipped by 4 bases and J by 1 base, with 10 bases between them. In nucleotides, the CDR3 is TGTGCCATCAGTGCGGCGGCCAGCCAAGAGACCCAGTACTTC. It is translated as CAISAAASQETQYF.

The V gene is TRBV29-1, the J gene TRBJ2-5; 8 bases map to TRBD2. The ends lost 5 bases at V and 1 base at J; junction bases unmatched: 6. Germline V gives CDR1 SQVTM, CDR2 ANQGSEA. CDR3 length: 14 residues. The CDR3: CSVSFGGVQETQYF. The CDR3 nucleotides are TGCAGCGTTAGCTTCGGGGGGGTCCAAGAGACCCAGTACTTC.

CDR3 nucleotide sequence: TGTGCCAGTAGACCTACAGGGGGCTTTGAGCAGTTCTTC. Its translation is CASRPTGGFEQFF. The rearrangement uses TRBV19 and TRBJ2-1; 9 nucleotides agree with TRBD1. Germline trimming cut 6 bases from V and 9 bases from J; bases unmatched to any gene: 6. Germline values: CDR1 LNHDA, CDR2 SQIVND (reference sequence). The CDR3 totals 13 residues.